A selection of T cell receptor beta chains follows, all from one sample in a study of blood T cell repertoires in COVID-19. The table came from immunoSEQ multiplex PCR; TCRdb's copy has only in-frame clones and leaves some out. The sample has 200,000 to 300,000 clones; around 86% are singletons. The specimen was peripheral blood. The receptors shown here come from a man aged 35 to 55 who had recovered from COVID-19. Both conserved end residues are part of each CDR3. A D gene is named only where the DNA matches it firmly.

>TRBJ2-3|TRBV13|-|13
TGTGCCAGCAGCAGTGGGAGGGGGGGAACGCAGTATTTT
CASSSGRGGTQYF
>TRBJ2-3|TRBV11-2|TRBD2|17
TGTGCCAGCAGCTTGGGGGCCCTAGCGGGAGGCGGGAGGACGCAGTATTTT
CASSLGALAGGGRTQYF
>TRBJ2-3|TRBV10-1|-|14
TGCGCCACCCCTGGAGGAACTAGCACAGATACGCAGTATTTT
CATPGGTSTDTQYF
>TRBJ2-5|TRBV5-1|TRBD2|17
TGCGCCAGCAGCCGGAGACTAGCGGGGGGAATACAAGAGACCCAGTACTTC
CASSRRLAGGIQETQYF
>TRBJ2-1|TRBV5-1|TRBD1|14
TGCGCCAGCAGCCGGGACAGTCTCTACAATGAGCAGTTCTTC
CASSRDSLYNEQFF
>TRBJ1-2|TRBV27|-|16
TGTGCCAGCAGTTTGTCTCGGCGGGGAGGAGTCTATGGCTACACCTTC
CASSLSRRGGVYGYTF
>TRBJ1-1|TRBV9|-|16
TGTGCCAGCAGCGCCCCGCCTGGGGGGGGTGCCACTGAAGCTTTCTTT
CASSAPPGGGATEAFF
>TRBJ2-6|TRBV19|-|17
TGTGCCAGTAGTATAGAACATTGGGCGACTGGGGCCAACGTCCTGACTTTC
CASSIEHWATGANVLTF
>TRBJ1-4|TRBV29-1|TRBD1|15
TGCAGCGTTGTCCAACAGGGGCTAACTAATGAAAAACTGTTTTTT
CSVVQQGLTNEKLFF
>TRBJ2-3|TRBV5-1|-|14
TGCGCCAGCAGCTTCGACAGCGGCACAGATACGCAGTATTTT
CASSFDSGTDTQYF
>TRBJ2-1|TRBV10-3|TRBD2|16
TGTGCCATCAGTGATGCGGGGCGGGGGTCTTACAATGAGCAGTTCTTC
CAISDAGRGSYNEQFF
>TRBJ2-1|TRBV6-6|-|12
TGTGCCAGCAGTTACGCGAAAAATGAGCAGTTCTTC
CASSYAKNEQFF
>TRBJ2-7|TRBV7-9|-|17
TGTGCCAGCAGCCACAAAGGGGCAGACCTCTCCTCCTACGAGCAGTACTTC
CASSHKGADLSSYEQYF
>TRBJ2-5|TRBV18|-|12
TGTGCCAGCTCCGTAACTGGTGGGACCCAGTACTTC
CASSVTGGTQYF
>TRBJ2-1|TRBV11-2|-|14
TGTGCCAGCAGTTTGCGGGCCCTCTACAATGAGCAGTTCTTC
CASSLRALYNEQFF
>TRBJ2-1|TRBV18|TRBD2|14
TGTGCCAGCTCACCACAGCGGGAGGGCCGGAAGCAGTTCTTC
CASSPQREGRKQFF
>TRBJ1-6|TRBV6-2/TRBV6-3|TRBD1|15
TGTGCCAGCAGTTACCCGGACAGGGGAAATTCACCCCTCCACTTT
CASSYPDRGNSPLHF
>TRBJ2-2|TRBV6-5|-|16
TGTGCCAGCAGTTACCCGCAGGGGAGGGCCACCGGGGAGCTGTTTTTT
CASSYPQGRATGELFF
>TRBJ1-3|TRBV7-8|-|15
TGTGCCAGCAGCCCCCGGGGGGGGGTAGGAAACACCATATATTTT
CASSPRGGVGNTIYF
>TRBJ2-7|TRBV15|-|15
TGTGCCACCAGCAGAGGCCAGGGAAGTTTCTACGAGCAGTACTTC
CATSRGQGSFYEQYF
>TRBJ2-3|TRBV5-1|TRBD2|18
TGCGCCAGCAGCTCGTCCGCCGGGACTAGCGGGAGGAGAGATACGCAGTATTTT
CASSSSAGTSGRRDTQYF
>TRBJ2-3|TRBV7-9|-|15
TGTGCCAGCAGCCACCAAACGCGGGGTCGGGATACGCAGTATTTT
CASSHQTRGRDTQYF
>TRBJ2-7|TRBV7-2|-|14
TGTGCCAGCAGCTTAGCTCGACAGATGTACGAGCAGTACTTC
CASSLARQMYEQYF
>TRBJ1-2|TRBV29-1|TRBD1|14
TGCAGCGCTGAACCTCCGGGACAGATCTATGGCTACACCTTC
CSAEPPGQIYGYTF
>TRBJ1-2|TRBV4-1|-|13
TGCGCCAGCAGCCGAACAGGGTTTGCTGGCTACACCTTC
CASSRTGFAGYTF
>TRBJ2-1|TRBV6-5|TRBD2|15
TGTGCCAGCAGTTACTCGAGTCTAGCGGGCTCCGAGCAGTTCTTC
CASSYSSLAGSEQFF
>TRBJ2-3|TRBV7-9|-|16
TGTGCCAGCAGCCTCTTTCGGGAGAGCAGCACAGATACGCAGTATTTT
CASSLFRESSTDTQYF
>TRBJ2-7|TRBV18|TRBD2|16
TGTGCCAGCTCACCACTCCCGTCTAGCGGGCCTAGCGAGCAGTACTTC
CASSPLPSSGPSEQYF